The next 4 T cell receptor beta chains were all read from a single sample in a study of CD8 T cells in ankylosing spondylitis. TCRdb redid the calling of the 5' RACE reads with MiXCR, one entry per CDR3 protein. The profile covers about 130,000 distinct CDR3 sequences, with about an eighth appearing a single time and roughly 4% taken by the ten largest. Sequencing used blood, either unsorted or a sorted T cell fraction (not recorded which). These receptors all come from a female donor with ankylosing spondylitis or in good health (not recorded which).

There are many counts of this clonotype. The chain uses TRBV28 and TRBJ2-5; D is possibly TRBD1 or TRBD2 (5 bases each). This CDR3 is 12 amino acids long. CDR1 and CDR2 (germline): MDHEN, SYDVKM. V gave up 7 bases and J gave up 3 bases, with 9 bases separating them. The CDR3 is CASIGGKETQYF. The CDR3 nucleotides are TGTGCCAGCATTGGGGGAAAAGAGACCCAGTACTTC.

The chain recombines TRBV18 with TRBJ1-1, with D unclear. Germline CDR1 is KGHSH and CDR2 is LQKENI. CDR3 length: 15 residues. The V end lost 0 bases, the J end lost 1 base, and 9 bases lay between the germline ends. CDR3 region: CASSPPGSPNTEAFF. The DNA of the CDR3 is TGTGCCAGCTCACCACCGGGAAGTCCGAACACTGAAGCTTTCTTT.

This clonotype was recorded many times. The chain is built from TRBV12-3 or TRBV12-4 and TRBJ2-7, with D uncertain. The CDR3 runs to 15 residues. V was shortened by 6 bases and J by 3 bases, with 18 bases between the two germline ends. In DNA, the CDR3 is TGTGCCAGCAGCTCGGACGTTACCCTCCTCTACGAGCAGTACTTC. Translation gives CASSSDVTLLYEQYF.

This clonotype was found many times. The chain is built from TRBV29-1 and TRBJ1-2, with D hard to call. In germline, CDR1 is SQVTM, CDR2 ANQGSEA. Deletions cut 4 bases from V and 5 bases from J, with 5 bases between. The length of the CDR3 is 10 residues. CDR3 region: CSVVGYGYTF. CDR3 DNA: TGCAGCGTTGTCGGATATGGCTACACCTTC.